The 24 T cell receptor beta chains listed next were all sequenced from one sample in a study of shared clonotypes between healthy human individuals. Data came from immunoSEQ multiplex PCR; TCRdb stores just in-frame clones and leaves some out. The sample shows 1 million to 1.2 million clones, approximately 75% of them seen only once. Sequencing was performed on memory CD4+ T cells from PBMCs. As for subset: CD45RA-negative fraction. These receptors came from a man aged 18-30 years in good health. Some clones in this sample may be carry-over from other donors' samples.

CDR3 DNA: TGTGCCAGCAGCCCCAGGACGGATCTTGGGAATGAGCAGTTCTTC. The encoded protein is CASSPRTDLGNEQFF. This sequence joins TRBV5-4 and TRBJ2-1, with D unresolved. The germline V gene encodes CDR1 SGHNT and CDR2 YYREEE (reference sequence). V lost 4 bases and J 7 bases, leaving 18 bases between the germline ends. The CDR3 runs 15 residues.

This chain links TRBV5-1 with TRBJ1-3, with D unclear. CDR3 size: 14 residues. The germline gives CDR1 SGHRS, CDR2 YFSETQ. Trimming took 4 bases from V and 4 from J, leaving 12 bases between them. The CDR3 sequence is CASSPEGSGNTIYF. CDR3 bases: TGCGCCAGCAGCCCCGAGGGTTCGGGAAACACCATATATTTT.

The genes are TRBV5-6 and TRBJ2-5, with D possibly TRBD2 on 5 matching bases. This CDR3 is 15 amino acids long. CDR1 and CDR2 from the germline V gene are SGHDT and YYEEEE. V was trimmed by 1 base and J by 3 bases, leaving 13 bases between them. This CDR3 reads CASSLIPSTEETQYF. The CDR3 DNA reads TGTGCCAGCAGCTTGATTCCTAGCACAGAAGAGACCCAGTACTTC.

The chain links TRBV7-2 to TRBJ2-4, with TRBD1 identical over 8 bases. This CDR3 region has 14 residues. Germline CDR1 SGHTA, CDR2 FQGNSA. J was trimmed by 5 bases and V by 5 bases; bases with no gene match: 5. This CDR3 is CASSKDRDQNIQYF. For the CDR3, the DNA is TGTGCCAGCAGCAAGGACAGGGACCAAAACATTCAGTACTTC. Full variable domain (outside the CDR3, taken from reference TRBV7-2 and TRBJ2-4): GAGVSQSPSNKVTEKGKDVELRCDPISGHTALYWYRQSLGQGLEFLIYFQGNSAPDKSGLPSDRFSAERTGGSVSTLTIQRTQQEDSAVYLCASSKDRDQNIQYFGAGTRLSVL.

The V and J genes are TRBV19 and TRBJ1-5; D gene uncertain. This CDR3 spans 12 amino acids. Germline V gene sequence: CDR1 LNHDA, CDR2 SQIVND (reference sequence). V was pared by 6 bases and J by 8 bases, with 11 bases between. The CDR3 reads CASSPFLEPQHF. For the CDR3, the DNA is TGTGCCAGTAGCCCCTTCTTGGAGCCCCAGCATTTT.

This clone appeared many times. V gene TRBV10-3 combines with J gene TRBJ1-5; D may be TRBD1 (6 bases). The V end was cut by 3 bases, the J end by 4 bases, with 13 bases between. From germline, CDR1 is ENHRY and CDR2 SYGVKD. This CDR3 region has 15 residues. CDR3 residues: CAISDVGGPNQPQHF. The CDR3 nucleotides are TGTGCCATCAGTGATGTCGGGGGCCCAAATCAGCCCCAGCATTTT.

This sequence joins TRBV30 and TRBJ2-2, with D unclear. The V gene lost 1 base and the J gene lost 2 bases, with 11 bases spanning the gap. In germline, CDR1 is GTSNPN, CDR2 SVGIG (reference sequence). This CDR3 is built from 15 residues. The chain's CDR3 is CAWSDGYFNTGELFF. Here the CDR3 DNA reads TGTGCCTGGAGTGATGGGTATTTTAACACCGGGGAGCTGTTTTTT.

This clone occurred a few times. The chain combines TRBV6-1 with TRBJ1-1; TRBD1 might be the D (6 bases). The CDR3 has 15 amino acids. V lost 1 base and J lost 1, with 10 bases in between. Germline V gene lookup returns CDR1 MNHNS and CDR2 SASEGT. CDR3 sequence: CASSEVGQTNTEAFF. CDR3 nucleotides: TGTGCCAGCAGTGAAGTCGGACAGACGAACACTGAAGCTTTCTTT.

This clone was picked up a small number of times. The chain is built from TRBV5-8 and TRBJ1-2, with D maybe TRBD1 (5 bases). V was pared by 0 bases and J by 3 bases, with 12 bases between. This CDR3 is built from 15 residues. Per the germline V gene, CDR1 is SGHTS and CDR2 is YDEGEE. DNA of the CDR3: TGTGCCAGCAGCTTGGTTTCTTCAGGGCACTATGGCTACACCTTC. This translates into CASSLVSSGHYGYTF.

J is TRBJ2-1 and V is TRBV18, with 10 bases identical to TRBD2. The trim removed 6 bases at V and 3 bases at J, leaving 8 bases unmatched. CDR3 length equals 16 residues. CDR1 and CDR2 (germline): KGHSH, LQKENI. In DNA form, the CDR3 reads TGTGCCAGCTCGCAGGTGGCTAGCGGGAGCTACAATGAGCAGTTCTTC. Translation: CASSQVASGSYNEQFF. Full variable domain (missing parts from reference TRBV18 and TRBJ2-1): NAGVMQNPRHLVRRRGQEARLRCSPMKGHSHVYWYRQLPEEGLKFMVYLQKENIIDESGMPKERFSAEFPKEGPSILRIQQVVRGDSAAYFCASSQVASGSYNEQFFGPGTRLTVL.

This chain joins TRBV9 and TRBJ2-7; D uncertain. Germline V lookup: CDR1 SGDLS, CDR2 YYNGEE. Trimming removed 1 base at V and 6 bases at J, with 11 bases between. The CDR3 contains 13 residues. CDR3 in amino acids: CASSVNYHGEQYF. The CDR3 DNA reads TGTGCCAGCAGCGTAAATTATCATGGCGAGCAGTACTTC. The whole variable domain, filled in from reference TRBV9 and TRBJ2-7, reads DSGVTQTPKHLITATGQRVTLRCSPRSGDLSVYWYQQSLDQGLQFLIQYYNGEERAKGNILERFSAQQFPDLHSELNLSSLELGDSALYFCASSVNYHGEQYFGPGTRLTVT.

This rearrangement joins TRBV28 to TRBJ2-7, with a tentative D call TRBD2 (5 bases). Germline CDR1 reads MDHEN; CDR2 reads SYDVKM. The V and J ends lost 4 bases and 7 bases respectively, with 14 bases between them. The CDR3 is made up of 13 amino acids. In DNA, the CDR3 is TGTGCCAGCAGTTCCCCGCAGACGGGGGAGCAGTACTTC. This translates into CASSSPQTGEQYF.

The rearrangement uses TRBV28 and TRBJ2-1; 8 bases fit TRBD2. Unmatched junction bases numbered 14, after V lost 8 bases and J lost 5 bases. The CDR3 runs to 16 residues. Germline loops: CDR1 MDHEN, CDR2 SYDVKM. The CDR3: CASGSGSGGKNNEQFF. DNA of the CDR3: TGTGCCAGCGGTAGCGGGTCGGGGGGGAAAAACAATGAGCAGTTCTTC. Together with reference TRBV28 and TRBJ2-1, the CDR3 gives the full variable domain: DVKVTQSSRYLVKRTGEKVFLECVQDMDHENMFWYRQDPGLGLRLIYFSYDVKMKEKGDIPEGYSVSREKKERFSLILESASTNQTSMYLCASGSGSGGKNNEQFFGPGTRLTVL.

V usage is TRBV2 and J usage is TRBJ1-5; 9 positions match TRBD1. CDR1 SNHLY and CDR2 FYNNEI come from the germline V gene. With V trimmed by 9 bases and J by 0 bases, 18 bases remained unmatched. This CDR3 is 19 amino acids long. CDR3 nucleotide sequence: TGTGCCAGTAGCCCATACCCGGGACAGGGAGCCTATAGCAATCAGCCCCAGCATTTT. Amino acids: CASSPYPGQGAYSNQPQHF.

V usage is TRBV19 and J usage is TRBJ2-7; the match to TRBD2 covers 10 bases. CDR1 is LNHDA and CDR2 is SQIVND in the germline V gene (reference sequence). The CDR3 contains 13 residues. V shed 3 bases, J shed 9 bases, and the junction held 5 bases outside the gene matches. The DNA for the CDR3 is TGTGCCAGTAGTATCAGCTCTAGCGGGAGGCAGTACTTC. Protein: CASSISSSGRQYF. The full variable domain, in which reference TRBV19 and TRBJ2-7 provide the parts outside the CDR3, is DGGITQSPKYLFRKEGQNVTLSCEQNLNHDAMYWYRQDPGQGLRLIYYSQIVNDFQKGDIAEGYSVSREKKESFPLTVTSAQKNPTAFYLCASSISSSGRQYFGPGTRLTVT.

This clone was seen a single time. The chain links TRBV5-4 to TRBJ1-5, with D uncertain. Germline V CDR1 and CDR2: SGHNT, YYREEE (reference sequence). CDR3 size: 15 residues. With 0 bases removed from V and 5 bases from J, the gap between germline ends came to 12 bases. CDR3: CASSLAEREDQPQHF. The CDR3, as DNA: TGTGCCAGCAGCTTGGCGGAAAGAGAGGATCAGCCCCAGCATTTT.

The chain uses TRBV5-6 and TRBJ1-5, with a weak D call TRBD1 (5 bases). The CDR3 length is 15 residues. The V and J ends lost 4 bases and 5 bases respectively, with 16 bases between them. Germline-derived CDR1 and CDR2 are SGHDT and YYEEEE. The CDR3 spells CASSPAGGSDQPQHF. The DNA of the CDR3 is TGTGCCAGCAGCCCCGCGGGGGGTAGTGATCAGCCCCAGCATTTT.

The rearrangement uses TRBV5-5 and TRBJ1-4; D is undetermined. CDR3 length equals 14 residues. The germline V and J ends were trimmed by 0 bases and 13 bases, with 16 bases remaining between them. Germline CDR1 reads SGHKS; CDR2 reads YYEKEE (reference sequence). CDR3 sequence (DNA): TGTGCCAGCAGCTTGGAGGCGAGCAGCCAGGTACTGTTTTTT. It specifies CASSLEASSQVLFF.

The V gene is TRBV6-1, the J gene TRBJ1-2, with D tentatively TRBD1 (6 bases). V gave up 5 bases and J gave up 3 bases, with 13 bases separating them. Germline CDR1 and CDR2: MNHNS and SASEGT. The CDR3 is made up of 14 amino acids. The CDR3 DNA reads TGTGCCAGCAGTAGGGACACCTCACACTATGGCTACACCTTC. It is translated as CASSRDTSHYGYTF.

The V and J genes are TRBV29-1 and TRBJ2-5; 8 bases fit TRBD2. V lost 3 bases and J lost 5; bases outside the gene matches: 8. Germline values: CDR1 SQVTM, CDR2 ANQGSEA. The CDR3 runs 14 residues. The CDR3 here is CSVEAREGRETQYF. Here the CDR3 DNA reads TGCAGCGTTGAGGCCCGGGAGGGCCGCGAGACCCAGTACTTC.

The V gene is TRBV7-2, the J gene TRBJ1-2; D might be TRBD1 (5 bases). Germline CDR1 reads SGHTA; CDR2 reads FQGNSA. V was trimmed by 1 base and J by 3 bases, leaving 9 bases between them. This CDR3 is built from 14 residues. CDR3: CASSLVARDYGYTF. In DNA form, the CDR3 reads TGTGCCAGCAGCTTAGTAGCCAGGGACTATGGCTACACCTTC.

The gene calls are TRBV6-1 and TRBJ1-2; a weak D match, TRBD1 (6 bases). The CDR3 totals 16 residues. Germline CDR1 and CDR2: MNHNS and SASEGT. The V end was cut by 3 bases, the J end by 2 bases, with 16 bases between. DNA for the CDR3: TGTGCCAGCAGTGATCCGGACAGCCGAAGAAACTATGGCTACACCTTC. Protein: CASSDPDSRRNYGYTF.

CDR3 nucleotide sequence: TGTGCCAGCAGTGAACAAACAGGGTGGACCGGGGAGCTGTTTTTT. Protein product: CASSEQTGWTGELFF. The chain links TRBV6-1 to TRBJ2-2; weak D call: TRBD1 (6 bases). Deletions cut 2 bases from V and 5 bases from J, with 12 bases between. This CDR3 is built from 15 residues. CDR1 MNHNS and CDR2 SASEGT come from the germline V gene.

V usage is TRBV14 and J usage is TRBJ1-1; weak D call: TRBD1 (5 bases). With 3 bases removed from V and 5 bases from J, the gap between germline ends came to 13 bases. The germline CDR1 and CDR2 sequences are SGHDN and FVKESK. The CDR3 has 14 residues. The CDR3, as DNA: TGTGCCAGCAGCCAGATACGGGACCGTACTGAAGCTTTCTTT. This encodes CASSQIRDRTEAFF.